The sequence of this T cell receptor beta chain was determined in a study of blood T cell repertoires in COVID-19 (dated by TCRdb to 2020 to 2022). Background for the entire study: Samples from collaborators originated in the United States, Italy and Spain and spanned both the acute and convalescent phases of COVID-19. The material from the prospective study consisted of cDNA or gDNA derived from T cells, B-cell-depleted T cells, or PBMCs. The dataset comprised deeply sampled blood TCRbeta repertoires from subjects exposed to, actively infected with, or recovered from COVID-19. The repertoires were made available in a free public database intended to serve as a resource for research on the immune response to SARS-CoV-2. The samples were drawn from two sources: the first 160 participants of the ongoing ImmuneRACE study, and about 1,300 subjects contributed by 6 global collaborators. Nearly every sample came with metadata listing a de-identified subject ID, COVID-19 status, age in years and sex. Where available, HLA class I and class II types were obtained from metadata supplied by the sample provider rather than from assay-based typing.

V sheds 5 bases and J sheds 6 bases, leaving 13 bases between their ends. CDR1 and CDR2 were assigned from the germline V gene as SGHVS and FNYEAQ. CDR3 length: 13 amino acids, cysteine to phenylalanine. Of the read, only the CDR3 DNA is kept; its 39 bases are in frame from base 1. TCRbeta CDR3 regions were amplified from genomic DNA by means of the immunoSEQ Assay, a bias-controlled multiplex PCR. In the original analysis: Nucleated cell counts per sample were estimated from amplification of reference gene primers within the assay. Sequence reads were collapsed and filtered to measure the absolute abundance of every unique TCRbeta CDR3 rearrangement. For each sample, productive Simpson clonality was calculated as the square root of Simpson's diversity index across productive rearrangements. TCRdb stores this immuneACCESS table with in-frame sequences only. Part of the clones is absent; in the studies checked, under half of the shortfall reflects unresolved V genes, and no reason is known for the rest. V, J and clone size were drawn from that table, and D and trimming were deduced from the DNA. The sample table lists more than 150,000 clones, approximately 86% of them with a count of one. Around 8.2% of the sample is taken by the ten largest.

With respect to this clone: No cognate antigen has been identified for it. No qualities accompany the bases; no much larger clone lies one base away.

Collaborating institutions collected whole blood in K2EDTA tubes following their own protocols. Collaborator samples were shipped for TCRbeta analysis as frozen whole blood, isolated PBMCs, or DNA extracted from either sample type. Overall study results and their limits: The amount of clinical and demographic metadata varied by source and participant and was provided uncurated.

Sequences were obtained from peripheral blood. This sequence uses TRBV7-6 and TRBJ1-2, with TRBD1 perhaps the D gene, on 5 matching bases. The origin of this receptor is a man between 60 and 75 years old with acute or convalescent COVID-19. CDR3 protein: CASSRPGGDGYTF. The bases read TGTGCCAGCAGCCGGCCTGGAGGGGATGGCTACACCTTC.